A selection of T cell receptor beta chains follows, all from one sample in a study of cytomegalovirus exposure and HLA in healthy donors. The assay was immunoSEQ multiplex PCR, and TCRdb's table has in-frame clones only and misses some. The table has around 110,000 clones, roughly three fifths seen once. Sequencing used PBMCs. The receptors derive from a woman aged 40 to 49 in good health and CMV-seropositive. The CDR3 runs from the conserved cysteine through the conserved F or W. Fields, in order: J gene, D gene, V gene, clone size, CDR3 protein, CDR3 DNA. A D gene is named only where the DNA matches it firmly. The listing skips clone size in some rows; elsewhere it reads once, few, many or a size class.

j_call: TRBJ2-1; d_call: -; v_call: TRBV27; clone_size: -; cdr3_aa: CASRRAASYNEQFF; cdr3_nt: TGTGCCAGCCGGCGGGCGGCCTCCTACAATGAGCAGTTCTTC
j_call: TRBJ1-2; d_call: -; v_call: TRBV30; clone_size: -; cdr3_aa: CAWSRRGLNYGYTF; cdr3_nt: TGTGCCTGGAGTCGGCGGGGACTTAACTATGGCTACACCTTC
j_call: TRBJ2-7; d_call: -; v_call: TRBV18; clone_size: -; cdr3_aa: CASSPLRIPTGTGSSGSYEQYF; cdr3_nt: TGTGCCAGCTCACCTCTCCGAATCCCGACAGGAACGGGGTCGTCGGGTTCCTACGAGCAGTACTTC
j_call: TRBJ1-2; d_call: -; v_call: TRBV29-1; clone_size: -; cdr3_aa: CSVEEVTEHPNYGYTF; cdr3_nt: TGCAGCGTTGAAGAGGTGACAGAGCACCCTAACTATGGCTACACCTTC
j_call: TRBJ2-7; d_call: TRBD1; v_call: TRBV28; clone_size: -; cdr3_aa: CASSARTGVAYEQYF; cdr3_nt: TGTGCCAGCAGTGCACGGACAGGGGTGGCCTACGAGCAGTACTTC
j_call: TRBJ1-4; d_call: -; v_call: TRBV28; clone_size: -; cdr3_aa: CASSLTRGEKLFF; cdr3_nt: TGTGCCAGCAGTTTGACACGTGGTGAAAAACTGTTTTTT
j_call: TRBJ1-1; d_call: -; v_call: TRBV27; clone_size: -; cdr3_aa: CASRLNQVEAFF; cdr3_nt: TGTGCCAGCAGACTGAACCAGGTCGAAGCTTTCTTT
j_call: TRBJ2-1; d_call: TRBD2; v_call: TRBV6-1; clone_size: -; cdr3_aa: CASSEVLAGAYNEQFF; cdr3_nt: TGTGCCAGCAGTGAAGTTCTAGCGGGGGCCTACAATGAGCAGTTCTTC
j_call: TRBJ1-1; d_call: -; v_call: TRBV11-3; clone_size: -; cdr3_aa: CASSPPVQGMLAFF; cdr3_nt: TGTGCCAGCAGCCCTCCTGTACAGGGAATGTTAGCTTTCTTT
j_call: TRBJ2-7; d_call: -; v_call: TRBV29-1; clone_size: -; cdr3_aa: CSVQQGPPYEQYF; cdr3_nt: TGCAGCGTGCAACAGGGACCCCCCTACGAGCAGTACTTC
j_call: TRBJ2-1; d_call: -; v_call: TRBV10-2; clone_size: -; cdr3_aa: CASSVRGGSSEQFF; cdr3_nt: TGCGCCAGCAGTGTCCGAGGGGGAAGTAGTGAGCAGTTCTTC
j_call: TRBJ1-1; d_call: -; v_call: TRBV7-6; clone_size: -; cdr3_aa: CASSRGSGNTEAFF; cdr3_nt: TGTGCCAGCAGCCGCGGGTCAGGCAACACTGAAGCTTTCTTT
j_call: TRBJ1-1; d_call: -; v_call: TRBV6-5; clone_size: once; cdr3_aa: CASSYSEKNTEAFF; cdr3_nt: TGTGCCAGCAGTTACTCGGAGAAAAACACTGAAGCTTTCTTT
j_call: TRBJ2-2; d_call: -; v_call: TRBV5-1; clone_size: -; cdr3_aa: CASSFGQITGELFF; cdr3_nt: TGCGCCAGCAGCTTCGGACAGATCACCGGGGAGCTGTTTTTT
j_call: TRBJ2-1; d_call: TRBD2; v_call: TRBV29-1; clone_size: -; cdr3_aa: CSGGTSGIYNEQFF; cdr3_nt: TGCAGCGGCGGGACTAGCGGTATATACAATGAGCAGTTCTTC
j_call: TRBJ2-3; d_call: -; v_call: TRBV5-8; clone_size: -; cdr3_aa: CASSFPNGGDTQYF; cdr3_nt: TGTGCCAGCAGCTTCCCCAATGGAGGAGATACGCAGTATTTT
j_call: TRBJ2-2; d_call: TRBD1; v_call: TRBV5-4; clone_size: -; cdr3_aa: CASSSHAGGRFTGELFF; cdr3_nt: TGTGCCAGCAGCTCCCACGCAGGGGGTCGCTTCACCGGGGAGCTGTTTTTT
j_call: TRBJ2-2; d_call: TRBD2; v_call: TRBV4-2; clone_size: -; cdr3_aa: CAGSQEVGDYHTGELFF; cdr3_nt: TGTGCCGGCAGCCAAGAGGTAGGGGACTACCACACCGGGGAGCTGTTTTTT
j_call: TRBJ2-7; d_call: -; v_call: TRBV28; clone_size: -; cdr3_aa: CASSPYISPMYEQYF; cdr3_nt: TGTGCCAGCAGTCCATATATCTCTCCTATGTACGAGCAGTACTTC
j_call: TRBJ2-5; d_call: TRBD2; v_call: TRBV7-2; clone_size: -; cdr3_aa: CASSLSLAGGRETQYF; cdr3_nt: TGTGCCAGCAGCTTATCGCTAGCGGGGGGGCGGGAGACCCAGTACTTC
j_call: TRBJ1-2; d_call: -; v_call: TRBV9; clone_size: once; cdr3_aa: CASSVESRGGNYGYTF; cdr3_nt: TGTGCCAGCAGCGTAGAAAGTAGGGGAGGGAACTATGGCTACACCTTC
j_call: TRBJ2-7; d_call: -; v_call: TRBV5-6; clone_size: -; cdr3_aa: CASSSAASYEQYF; cdr3_nt: TGTGCCAGCAGCTCGGCGGCATCCTACGAGCAGTACTTC
j_call: TRBJ2-7; d_call: TRBD1; v_call: TRBV2; clone_size: once; cdr3_aa: CASSEGQGTDYEQYF; cdr3_nt: TGTGCCAGCAGTGAAGGACAGGGGACTGACTACGAGCAGTACTTC
j_call: TRBJ1-1; d_call: -; v_call: TRBV11-3; clone_size: -; cdr3_aa: CASKPGGGGNTEAFF; cdr3_nt: TGTGCCAGCAAACCCGGGGGGGGCGGGAACACTGAAGCTTTCTTT